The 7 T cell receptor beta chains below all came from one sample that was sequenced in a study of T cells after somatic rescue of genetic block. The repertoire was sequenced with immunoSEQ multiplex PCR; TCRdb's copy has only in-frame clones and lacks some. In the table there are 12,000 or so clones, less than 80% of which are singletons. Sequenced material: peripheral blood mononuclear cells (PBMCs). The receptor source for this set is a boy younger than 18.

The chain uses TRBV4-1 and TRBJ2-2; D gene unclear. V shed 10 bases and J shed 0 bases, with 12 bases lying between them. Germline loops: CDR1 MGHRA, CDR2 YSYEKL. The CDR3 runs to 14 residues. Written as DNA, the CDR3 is TGCGCCACCCAATACTCAGCGAACACCGGGGAGCTGTTTTTT. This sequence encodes CATQYSANTGELFF.

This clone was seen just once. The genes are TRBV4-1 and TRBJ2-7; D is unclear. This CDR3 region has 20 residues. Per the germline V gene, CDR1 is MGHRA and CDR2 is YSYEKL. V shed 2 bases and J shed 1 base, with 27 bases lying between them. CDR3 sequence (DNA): TGCGCCAGCAGCCAAAGAAGCGTCTCCGGGCCTAAGTATAGTTCCTACGAGCAGTACTTC. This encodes CASSQRSVSGPKYSSYEQYF.

The CDR3 spells CASSQEGFYRGYTF. The CDR3 DNA reads TGCGCCAGCAGCCAAGAAGGGTTCTATAGGGGCTACACCTTC. V and J are TRBV4-1 and TRBJ1-2; D remains ambiguous. Germline loops: CDR1 MGHRA, CDR2 YSYEKL. This CDR3 has 14 amino acids. Trimming took 0 bases from V and 8 from J, leaving 13 bases between them.

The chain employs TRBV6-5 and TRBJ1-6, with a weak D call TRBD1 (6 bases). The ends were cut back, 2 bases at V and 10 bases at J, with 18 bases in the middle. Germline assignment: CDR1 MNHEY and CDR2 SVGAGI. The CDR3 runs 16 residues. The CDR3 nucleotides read TGTGCCAGCAGTTACGGGACTTTGGGGGCGAAGTCACCCCTCCACTTT. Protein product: CASSYGTLGAKSPLHF.

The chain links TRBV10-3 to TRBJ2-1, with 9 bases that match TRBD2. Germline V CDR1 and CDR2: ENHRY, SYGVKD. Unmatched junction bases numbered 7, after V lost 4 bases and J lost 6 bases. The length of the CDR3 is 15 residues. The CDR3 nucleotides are TGTGCCATCAGTGGCGGTGCGGGAGGGTCCAATGAGCAGTTCTTC. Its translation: CAISGGAGGSNEQFF.

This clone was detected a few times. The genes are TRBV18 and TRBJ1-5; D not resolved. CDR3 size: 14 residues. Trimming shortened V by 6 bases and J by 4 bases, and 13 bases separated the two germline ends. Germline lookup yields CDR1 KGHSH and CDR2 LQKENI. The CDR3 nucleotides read TGTGCCAGCTCGGGAATGGGAGTTAATCAGCCCCAGCATTTT. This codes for CASSGMGVNQPQHF.

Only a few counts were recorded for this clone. The CDR3 protein is CASITKPPGVNSYEQYF. The CDR3 region has the DNA TGTGCCAGCATCACAAAGCCCCCAGGGGTCAATTCCTACGAGCAGTACTTC. V and J are TRBV7-3 and TRBJ2-7; tentatively, D is TRBD1 (6 bases). Germline lookup yields CDR1 SGHTA and CDR2 FQGTGA. CDR3 length equals 17 residues. V lost 7 bases to trimming and J lost 1 base, with 23 bases between them.